Below are 24 T cell receptor beta chains sequenced from a single sample in a study of somatic mutations in cytotoxic T cells in rheumatoid arthritis (dated by TCRdb to 2015 to 2018). Libraries came from the immunoSEQ multiplex PCR assay. Imported from immuneACCESS, the table was reduced by TCRdb to in-frame sequences with V and J called. These copies leave out some clones; in studies compared against another copy, an unresolved V gene accounts for under half, and the cause of the remainder is not known. The sample data list roughly 14,000 clones, and about 69% of these were observed just once. Jointly, the top ten make up about 14% of the sample. Sequencing was done on a sample of CD8+ T cells sorted from blood. The receptors stem from an adult with rheumatoid arthritis.

The genes are TRBV7-8 and TRBJ2-1; D not resolved. Trimming took off 3 bases at V and 2 bases at J, with 5 bases between the two ends. Germline CDR1 SGHVS, CDR2 FQNEAQ. CDR3 length equals 13 residues. The CDR3 region has the DNA TGTGCCAGCAGCTTGCCGCCCTACAATGAGCAGTTCTTC. Protein: CASSLPPYNEQFF.

The CDR3 is CASRRSGEDGYTF. CDR3 bases: TGTGCCAGCAGGAGATCAGGGGAAGATGGCTACACCTTC. The V gene is TRBV11-2, the J gene TRBJ1-2; tentative D call: TRBD1 (6 bases). Germline V lookup: CDR1 SGHAT, CDR2 FQNNGV. CDR3 length: 13 amino acids. With 6 bases removed from V and 6 bases from J, the gap between germline ends came to 14 bases.

This clone was found a few times. The rearrangement joins TRBV5-1 to TRBJ2-7, with D perhaps assigned TRBD1 or TRBD2 (5 bases each). Germline CDR1 reads SGHRS; CDR2 reads YFSETQ. This CDR3 spans 13 amino acids. V lost 0 bases to trimming and J lost 5 bases, with 9 bases between them. The CDR3 loop is CASSLEQGHEQYF. Here the CDR3 DNA reads TGCGCCAGCAGCTTGGAGCAGGGACACGAGCAGTACTTC.

This chain connects TRBV11-1 to TRBJ2-3, with a tentative D call TRBD1 (6 bases). The V and J ends lost 1 base and 5 bases respectively, with 13 bases between them. The CDR3 is 15 amino acids. Germline V gene sequence: CDR1 SGHAT, CDR2 FQDESV (reference sequence). CDR3 coding DNA: TGTGCCAGCAGCTTAGTCTGGGGGCAGGGAGATACGCAGTATTTT. Protein: CASSLVWGQGDTQYF.

Only a few counts were recorded for this clone. The chain uses TRBV10-2 and TRBJ2-7, with no clear D. There are 11 residues in the CDR3. V lost 7 bases and J lost 3, with 7 bases in between. The V gene's germline CDR1 is WSHSY and CDR2 SAAADI. The CDR3 nucleotides read TGCGCCAGCATAGATGGCTACGAGCAGTACTTC. Translating gives CASIDGYEQYF.

The J gene is TRBJ2-1, the V gene TRBV29-1; weak D call: TRBD1 (6 bases). Germline V gene sequence: CDR1 SQVTM, CDR2 ANQGSEA. The CDR3 sequence is 13 residues long. V was clipped by 3 bases and J by 3 bases, with 9 bases between them. CDR3 protein: CSVDGQNYNEQFF. The CDR3 DNA reads as TGCAGCGTTGATGGACAGAACTACAATGAGCAGTTCTTC.

This clone was seen once. The chain uses TRBV2 and TRBJ2-3; 12 nucleotides line up with TRBD1. Trimming removed 1 base from V and 4 bases from J; junction bases left unmatched: 3. The CDR3 totals 16 residues. The germline gives CDR1 SNHLY, CDR2 FYNNEI. CDR3 region: CASSEVGTGGADTQYF. The CDR3 nucleotides are TGTGCCAGCAGTGAAGTAGGGACAGGGGGCGCAGATACGCAGTATTTT. The full variable domain, rest sourced from reference TRBV2 and TRBJ2-3, is EPEVTQTPSHQVTQMGQEVILRCVPISNHLYFYWYRQILGQKVEFLVSFYNNEISEKSEIFDDQFSVERPDGSNFTLKIRSTKLEDSAMYFCASSEVGTGGADTQYFGPGTRLTVL.

The chain couples TRBV7-5 to TRBJ1-1. TRBV7-5 is a documented pseudogene. This CDR3 comprises 11 residues. CDR3 in DNA: TGTGTCAGAAGCCCGGGGCCTGAAGCTTTCTTT. This codes for CVRSPGPEAFF.

The chain has TRBV4-1 and TRBJ2-7, with D perhaps assigned TRBD1 or TRBD2 (5 bases each). The V gene lost 2 bases and the J gene lost 0 bases, with 26 bases spanning the gap. Looked up from germline, CDR1 is MGHRA and CDR2 is YSYEKL. The CDR3 sequence is 20 residues long. In DNA form, the CDR3 reads TGCGCCAGCAGCCAACCGACAGTCGGGGCTCCGAGGGGCTTCTCCTACGAGCAGTACTTC. Its protein product is CASSQPTVGAPRGFSYEQYF.

CDR3: CARSCLQGATENTGELFF. CDR3 nucleotide sequence: TGTGCCAGAAGCTGCTTACAGGGGGCGACGGAGAACACCGGGGAGCTGTTTTTT. The rearrangement joins TRBV5-3 to TRBJ2-2; 9 nucleotides match TRBD1. TRBV5-3 is an open reading frame whose function is uncertain. The V and J ends lost 3 bases and 1 base, in that order; junction bases with no gene match: 10. This CDR3 region has 18 residues.

The chain recombines TRBV20-1 with TRBJ2-4; 7 bases match TRBD1. There are 10 residues in the CDR3. Trimming took 7 bases from V and 8 from J; bases not matched to a gene: 2. Germline assignment: CDR1 DFQATT and CDR2 SNEGSKA (reference sequence). The CDR3 loop is CSVGQDIQYF. The CDR3, as DNA: TGCAGTGTTGGACAGGACATTCAGTACTTC.

The CDR3 spells CASSLRETGELFF. The CDR3 coding sequence is TGTGCCAGCAGTTTGAGGGAAACCGGGGAGCTGTTTTTT. The V and J genes are TRBV28 and TRBJ2-2, with D possibly TRBD2 on 5 matching bases. From germline, CDR1 is MDHEN and CDR2 SYDVKM. V gave up 3 bases and J gave up 5 bases, with 7 bases separating them. This CDR3 has 13 residues.

V usage is TRBV5-6 and J usage is TRBJ2-7, with 7 bases that match TRBD1. There are 15 residues in the CDR3. V lost 4 bases, J lost 2 bases, and 9 bases stayed unmatched. In germline, CDR1 is SGHDT, CDR2 YYEEEE. The CDR3 reads CASSRQGDRPYEQYF. CDR3 DNA sequence: TGTGCCAGCAGCCGACAGGGCGATAGGCCCTACGAGCAGTACTTC.

The J gene is TRBJ1-5, the V gene TRBV27; the match to TRBD1 covers 8 bases. V lost 6 bases, J lost 9 bases, and 4 bases stayed unmatched. Germline CDR1 MNHEY, CDR2 SMNVEV (reference sequence). This CDR3 comprises 12 residues. CDR3 sequence (DNA): TGTGCCAGCAGCGACAGGGGATGGCCCCAGCATTTT. Its translation is CASSDRGWPQHF.

This chain's CDR3 is CSVKDFFSYEQYF. The CDR3 nucleotides read TGCAGCGTAAAGGACTTTTTCTCCTACGAGCAGTACTTC. The chain uses TRBV29-1 and TRBJ2-7, with TRBD2 as a possible D gene (5 bases). This CDR3 spans 13 amino acids. CDR1 and CDR2 (germline): SQVTM, ANQGSEA. The germline V and J ends were trimmed by 6 bases and 0 bases, with 12 bases remaining between them.

The chain carries TRBV7-9 and TRBJ1-2; D not certain. Germline CDR1 reads SEHNR; CDR2 reads FQNEAQ (reference sequence). The CDR3 spans 14 residues. Trimming pared 5 bases from V and 4 bases from J, leaving 14 bases between. The CDR3 region is CASSPPRASYGYTF. The CDR3 DNA reads TGTGCCAGCAGCCCCCCTAGGGCGAGCTATGGCTACACCTTC.

This chain uses TRBV13 with TRBJ1-2, with a weak D call TRBD1 (6 bases). The length of the CDR3 is 13 residues. V lost 4 bases, J lost 7 bases, and 13 bases lay in between. Germline CDR1 PRHDT, CDR2 FYEKMQ (reference sequence). The CDR3 region has the DNA TGTGCCAGCAGCTGGGAGACAGGCTCTGGCTACACCTTC. It codes for CASSWETGSGYTF.

V usage is TRBV5-1 and J usage is TRBJ1-4; D unresolved. The germline gives CDR1 SGHRS, CDR2 YFSETQ. V lost 1 base, J lost 0 bases, and 10 bases lay in between. There are 16 residues in the CDR3. Here the CDR3 DNA reads TGCGCCAGCAGCTTGACAGCACAAACAACTAATGAAAAACTGTTTTTT. Residues: CASSLTAQTTNEKLFF.

The chain employs TRBV5-1 and TRBJ2-5, with D perhaps TRBD2 (6 bases). Germline loops: CDR1 SGHRS, CDR2 YFSETQ. V lost 0 bases, J lost 1 base, and 10 bases lay in between. There are 15 residues in the CDR3. CDR3 residues: CASSLEGGVQETQYF. Here the CDR3 DNA reads TGCGCCAGCAGCTTGGAAGGAGGGGTCCAAGAGACCCAGTACTTC.

The gene calls are TRBV10-3 and TRBJ2-5; D possibly matches TRBD1 or TRBD2 (5 bases each). Germline CDR1 reads ENHRY; CDR2 reads SYGVKD. Trimming pared 4 bases from V and 1 base from J, leaving 13 bases between. The CDR3 is 15 amino acids. The DNA of the CDR3 is TGTGCCATCAGTGTGGGGGACGGACCCCAAGAGACCCAGTACTTC. Encoded protein: CAISVGDGPQETQYF.

V gene TRBV7-7 combines with J gene TRBJ2-7, with 8 bases that match TRBD2. With V trimmed by 5 bases and J by 0 bases, 6 bases remained unmatched. Germline values: CDR1 SSHAT, CDR2 FNYEAQ (reference sequence). The CDR3 length is 15 residues. CDR3 sequence reads: CASSLLAGPSYEQYF. The CDR3 coding sequence is TGTGCCAGCAGCCTATTAGCGGGACCCTCCTACGAGCAGTACTTC.

This clone was seen a single time. The CDR3 region is CASSQGVTPAYEQYF. The CDR3 DNA sequence: TGTGCCAGCAGCCAAGGTGTAACCCCAGCCTACGAGCAGTACTTC. V gene TRBV4-2 combines with J gene TRBJ2-7; D remains unclear. CDR3 size: 15 residues. The germline gives CDR1 LGHNA, CDR2 YNFKEQ. The germline V and J ends were trimmed by 1 base and 2 bases, with 12 bases remaining between them.

By proportion, this clone is large. V and J are TRBV6-6 and TRBJ2-7; no definite D call. The V gene lost 5 bases and the J gene lost 0 bases, with 8 bases spanning the gap. This CDR3 contains 13 residues. Per germline, CDR1 MNHNY and CDR2 SVGAGI (reference sequence). CDR3 region: CASSHPSSYEQYF. The CDR3 bases are TGTGCCAGCAGTCATCCAAGCTCCTACGAGCAGTACTTC.

The rearrangement links TRBV9 to TRBJ2-3; 7 bases are shared with TRBD1. Germline V CDR1 and CDR2: SGDLS, YYNGEE. Losses at the gene ends were 0 bases for V and 1 base for J; bases not matched to a gene: 2. This CDR3 comprises 15 residues. The CDR3 DNA reads as TGTGCCAGCAGCGTAGGAGGGGGCGGCACAGATACGCAGTATTTT. The encoded protein is CASSVGGGGTDTQYF.